A selection of T cell receptor beta chains follows, all from one sample in a study of cytomegalovirus exposure and HLA in healthy donors. Sequencing used immunoSEQ multiplex PCR; TCRdb keeps in-frame clones, though not all of them. This sample has tens of thousands of clones, with approximately 86% found just once. Sample: PBMCs. Every receptor here comes from a man under 40 in good health and CMV-seropositive. Both conserved end residues are part of each CDR3. The D gene is left open where the match is weak. Where a row states a size, it is once, few, many or the class of an expanded clone; other rows omit it.

j_call d_call v_call clone_size cdr3_nt cdr3_aa
TRBJ1-5 NA TRBV30 few TGTGCCTGGGGCACTCAGGGAGGTCATCAGCCCCAGCATTTT CAWGTQGGHQPQHF
TRBJ1-4 NA TRBV10-3 NA TGTGCCATCAGTGAGGGCGGGTCAACTAATGAAAAACTGTTTTTT CAISEGGSTNEKLFF
TRBJ2-5 NA TRBV10-1 NA TGCGCCAGCAGTGAGCTCCAGGGGGGTCAAGAGACCCAGTACTTC CASSELQGGQETQYF
TRBJ2-7 TRBD1 TRBV5-1 NA TGCGCCAGCAGCCCCGGGACAGGGGGACGCGAGCAGTACTTC CASSPGTGGREQYF
TRBJ2-7 TRBD2 TRBV4-2 NA TGTGCCAGCAGCCAAGACTGGACTAGCGGGAGCCTAATCTCCTACGAGCAGTACTTC CASSQDWTSGSLISYEQYF
TRBJ1-4 TRBD1 TRBV28 NA TGTGCCAGCAGTCTACAGGGGGCAACTAATGAAAAACTGTTTTTT CASSLQGATNEKLFF
TRBJ2-3 TRBD2 TRBV5-4 NA TGTGCCAGCAGCTACGGGAGGGGGACAGATACGCAGTATTTT CASSYGRGTDTQYF
TRBJ2-1 NA TRBV6-1 NA TGTGCCAGCAGTGTTCAGCGGCCCCTAAATTACAATGAGCAGTTCTTC CASSVQRPLNYNEQFF
TRBJ2-5 TRBD2 TRBV4-1 NA TGCGCCAGCAGCCAACAGGGACTACAAGAGACCCAGTACTTC CASSQQGLQETQYF
TRBJ2-1 TRBD2 TRBV19 few TGTGCCAGTTCTCCGGGACTAGCGCACAATGAGCAGTTCTTC CASSPGLAHNEQFF